The 22 T cell receptor beta chains presented below share a single source sample, sequenced in a study of cytomegalovirus exposure and HLA in healthy donors. Sequenced by immunoSEQ multiplex PCR; TCRdb stores in-frame clones only, minus some. The sample contains 80,000 to 95,000 clones, under 95% of which appear only once. Sequences were obtained from PBMCs. The origin of the receptors is a woman under 40 in good health and CMV-seropositive.

The chain carries TRBV5-1 and TRBJ2-1; 7 positions agree with TRBD2. This CDR3 region has 17 residues. Germline-derived CDR1 and CDR2 are SGHRS and YFSETQ. The V and J ends lost 8 bases and 4 bases, in that order; junction bases with no gene match: 18. DNA for the CDR3: TGCGCCAGAGAGGGAATTAGCGGGCCCCCGGGATACAATGAGCAGTTCTTC. Its protein is CAREGISGPPGYNEQFF.

In its sample, this clone was seen once. The chain joins TRBV27 to TRBJ2-5; TRBD1 matches 7 bases. The CDR3 contains 16 residues. The junction had 9 bases not matched to a gene; V was cut back by 2 bases and J by 3 bases. Germline V gene lookup returns CDR1 MNHEY and CDR2 SMNVEV (reference sequence). The CDR3 here is CASSLRGWTGEETQYF. The CDR3 nucleotides are TGTGCCAGCAGTTTAAGAGGTTGGACAGGCGAAGAGACCCAGTACTTC.

The V call is TRBV6-5, the J call TRBJ2-1; 9 bases align to TRBD1. The CDR3 has 14 residues. CDR1 MNHEY and CDR2 SVGAGI come from the germline V gene. V dropped 6 bases and J dropped 3; count of bases not matched to a gene: 3. CDR3 nucleotides: TGTGCCAGCAGGACAGGGGGAAGCTACAATGAGCAGTTCTTC. Translated, it gives CASRTGGSYNEQFF.

The chain couples TRBV7-9 to TRBJ1-3; TRBD1 might be the D (6 bases). Germline loops: CDR1 SEHNR, CDR2 FQNEAQ (reference sequence). CDR3 size: 15 residues. V lost 7 bases, J lost 0 bases, and 13 bases lay in between. CDR3 DNA sequence: TGTGCCAGCATACCCCGGGACACCTCTGGAAACACCATATATTTT. It is translated as CASIPRDTSGNTIYF. Complete variable domain (other parts from reference TRBV7-9 and TRBJ1-3): DTGVSQNPRHKITKRGQNVTFRCDPISEHNRLYWYRQTLGQGPEFLTYFQNEAQLEKSRLLSDRFSAERPKGSFSTLEIQRTEQGDSAMYLCASIPRDTSGNTIYFGEGSWLTVV.

The rearrangement joins TRBV19 to TRBJ1-5; D might be TRBD1 (5 bases). The V and J ends lost 7 bases and 0 bases respectively, with 16 bases between them. This CDR3 comprises 16 residues. Germline-derived CDR1 and CDR2 are LNHDA and SQIVND (reference sequence). CDR3 sequence (DNA): TGTGCCAGTATGGAACAGGAACGATATAGCAATCAGCCCCAGCATTTT. This codes for CASMEQERYSNQPQHF.

The gene calls are TRBV7-9 and TRBJ1-2, with 7 nucleotides matching TRBD1. Germline trimming cut 5 bases from V and 2 bases from J; bases unmatched to any gene: 8. This CDR3 comprises 15 residues. From germline, CDR1 is SEHNR and CDR2 FQNEAQ (reference sequence). The DNA of the CDR3 is TGTGCCAGCAGCCCCGCCGGGACAGCAAACTATGGCTACACCTTC. Protein sequence: CASSPAGTANYGYTF.

The rearrangement links TRBV27 to TRBJ1-1; 7 bases map to TRBD1. Germline V gives CDR1 MNHEY, CDR2 SMNVEV (reference sequence). This CDR3 is built from 14 residues. Unmatched junction bases numbered 3, after V lost 2 bases and J lost 3 bases. The CDR3 nucleotides read TGTGCCAGCAGTTTACAGGGACAGTACACTGAAGCTTTCTTT. Amino acids: CASSLQGQYTEAFF.

This clone was seen only a few times. This rearrangement joins TRBV28 to TRBJ1-5; D uncertain. Trimming removed 7 bases from V and 9 bases from J, with 19 bases in between. This CDR3 has 14 amino acids. Germline V lookup: CDR1 MDHEN, CDR2 SYDVKM. CDR3 in DNA: TGTGCCAGCAACGTAGAGGGAAAACTCGGGCCCCAGCATTTT. It specifies CASNVEGKLGPQHF.

The V call is TRBV29-1, the J call TRBJ1-1, with D tentatively TRBD1 (6 bases). This CDR3 region has 11 residues. Germline CDR1 and CDR2: SQVTM and ANQGSEA. The V gene lost 6 bases and the J gene lost 7 bases, with 12 bases spanning the gap. The CDR3 protein is CSVDRPGEAFF. The CDR3, as DNA: TGCAGCGTCGACAGGCCAGGTGAAGCTTTCTTT.

The genes are TRBV5-1 and TRBJ2-2; tentatively, D is TRBD1 (6 bases). V was trimmed by 2 bases and J by 3 bases, leaving 11 bases between them. Germline V gene data show CDR1 as SGHRS and CDR2 as YFSETQ. The CDR3 runs 15 residues. The CDR3: CASSFRDTYTGELFF. In DNA, the CDR3 is TGCGCCAGCAGCTTCCGGGACACATACACCGGGGAGCTGTTTTTT.

The chain is built from TRBV7-9 and TRBJ2-7; TRBD2 agrees at 10 bases. Germline CDR1 reads SEHNR; CDR2 reads FQNEAQ (reference sequence). The V and J ends lost 1 base and 3 bases, in that order; junction bases with no gene match: 6. The CDR3 runs to 16 residues. CDR3 sequence: CASSLGLAGEFYEQYF. The CDR3 region has the DNA TGTGCCAGCAGCTTAGGGCTAGCGGGAGAGTTCTACGAGCAGTACTTC.

The V call is TRBV30, the J call TRBJ1-2; TRBD1 agrees at 8 bases. Germline CDR1 and CDR2: GTSNPN and SVGIG (reference sequence). CDR3 size: 13 residues. The ends lost 4 bases at V and 8 bases at J; junction bases unmatched: 9. In nucleotides, the CDR3 is TGTGCCTGGATCCCGGACAGGGAAGGAGGCTACACCTTC. This translates into CAWIPDREGGYTF.

The chain recombines TRBV7-2 with TRBJ2-7; D ambiguous. CDR1 and CDR2 from the germline V gene are SGHTA and FQGNSA. The V gene lost 2 bases and the J gene lost 3 bases, with 14 bases spanning the gap. The CDR3 length is 15 residues. CDR3 loop: CASSLSFATNYEQYF. As DNA, the CDR3 is TGTGCCAGCAGCTTAAGCTTTGCTACGAACTACGAGCAGTACTTC.

The chain carries TRBV29-1 and TRBJ1-1; possibly TRBD1 for D (6 bases). CDR3 size: 12 residues. Looked up from germline, CDR1 is SQVTM and CDR2 is ANQGSEA. V gave up 7 bases and J gave up 1 base, with 10 bases separating them. Here the CDR3 reads CSGSDRNTEAFF. The CDR3 nucleotides are TGCAGCGGGTCGGACAGGAACACTGAAGCTTTCTTT.

V and J are TRBV28 and TRBJ1-2; D might be TRBD1 (6 bases). The germline V gene has CDR1 MDHEN and CDR2 SYDVKM. The CDR3 consists of 13 residues. With 2 bases removed from V and 3 bases from J, the gap between germline ends came to 7 bases. The CDR3 region is CASSLQGHYGYTF. CDR3 coding DNA: TGTGCCAGCAGTTTACAGGGGCACTATGGCTACACCTTC.

This chain joins TRBV27 and TRBJ1-4; unclear D gene. Trimming left V 4 bases short and J 8 bases short, with 20 bases between. This CDR3 has 16 residues. CDR1 MNHEY and CDR2 SMNVEV come from the germline V gene (reference sequence). CDR3 amino acids: CASSSNLHTTREKLFF. The CDR3 nucleotides read TGTGCCAGCAGTTCAAACCTTCACACCACGAGGGAAAAACTGTTTTTT.

The chain recombines TRBV4-3 with TRBJ2-3; 7 positions match TRBD2. V was clipped by 1 base and J by 10 bases; unmatched bases: 11. The CDR3 has 15 residues. Germline CDR1 LGHNA, CDR2 YSLEER. DNA for the CDR3: TGCGCCAGCAGCCAAGGGTCGACTAGCTCCTCTGCGCAGTATTTT. Encoded protein: CASSQGSTSSSAQYF.

The chain uses TRBV6-5 and TRBJ2-1; 9 bases align to TRBD2. Germline V lookup: CDR1 MNHEY, CDR2 SVGAGI. The CDR3 sequence is 15 residues long. V was pared by 6 bases and J by 7 bases, with 10 bases of the junction left unmatched. The CDR3 region has the DNA TGTGCCAGCAGGGGAACTAGCGGGCGTGGAAATGAGCAGTTCTTC. This encodes CASRGTSGRGNEQFF.

A remark on this clone: In the same sample, other DNA sequences code for this CDR3. V gene TRBV30 combines with J gene TRBJ2-1; no clear D gene. From germline, CDR1 is GTSNPN and CDR2 SVGIG (reference sequence). The CDR3 is 13 residues long. Trimming pared 3 bases from V and 0 bases from J, leaving 6 bases between. The CDR3 coding sequence is TGTGCCTGGAGCCCGAGCTCCTACAATGAGCAGTTCTTC. Amino acids: CAWSPSSYNEQFF.

This chain uses TRBV2 with TRBJ2-7; 8 positions agree with TRBD1. CDR1 is SNHLY and CDR2 is FYNNEI in the germline V gene. This CDR3 spans 14 amino acids. Trimming removed 6 bases from V and 3 bases from J; junction bases left unmatched: 7. The CDR3 bases are TGTGCCAGCAGCAAGGACAGGGTAAACTACGAGCAGTACTTC. Translation gives CASSKDRVNYEQYF. Based on the CDR3 plus reference TRBV2 and TRBJ2-7, the full variable domain is EPEVTQTPSHQVTQMGQEVILRCVPISNHLYFYWYRQILGQKVEFLVSFYNNEISEKSEIFDDQFSVERPDGSNFTLKIRSTKLEDSAMYFCASSKDRVNYEQYFGPGTRLTVT.

The chain joins TRBV5-4 to TRBJ2-6; D might be TRBD1 (6 bases). CDR1 SGHNT and CDR2 YYREEE come from the germline V gene (reference sequence). V was trimmed by 2 bases and J by 0 bases, leaving 18 bases between them. This CDR3 contains 19 residues. The CDR3 sequence: CASSFDSVVQGSGANVLTF. The DNA of the CDR3 is TGTGCCAGCAGCTTTGATTCGGTTGTACAGGGCTCTGGGGCCAACGTCCTGACTTTC.

The V gene is TRBV28, the J gene TRBJ1-1, with D maybe TRBD1 (5 bases). Trimming shortened V by 2 bases and J by 11 bases, and 15 bases separated the two germline ends. The CDR3 is made up of 13 amino acids. Germline assignment: CDR1 MDHEN and CDR2 SYDVKM. Written as DNA, the CDR3 is TGTGCCAGCAGTTTAGGTCTTAGGGGCTCGGCTTTCTTT. Its protein is CASSLGLRGSAFF.